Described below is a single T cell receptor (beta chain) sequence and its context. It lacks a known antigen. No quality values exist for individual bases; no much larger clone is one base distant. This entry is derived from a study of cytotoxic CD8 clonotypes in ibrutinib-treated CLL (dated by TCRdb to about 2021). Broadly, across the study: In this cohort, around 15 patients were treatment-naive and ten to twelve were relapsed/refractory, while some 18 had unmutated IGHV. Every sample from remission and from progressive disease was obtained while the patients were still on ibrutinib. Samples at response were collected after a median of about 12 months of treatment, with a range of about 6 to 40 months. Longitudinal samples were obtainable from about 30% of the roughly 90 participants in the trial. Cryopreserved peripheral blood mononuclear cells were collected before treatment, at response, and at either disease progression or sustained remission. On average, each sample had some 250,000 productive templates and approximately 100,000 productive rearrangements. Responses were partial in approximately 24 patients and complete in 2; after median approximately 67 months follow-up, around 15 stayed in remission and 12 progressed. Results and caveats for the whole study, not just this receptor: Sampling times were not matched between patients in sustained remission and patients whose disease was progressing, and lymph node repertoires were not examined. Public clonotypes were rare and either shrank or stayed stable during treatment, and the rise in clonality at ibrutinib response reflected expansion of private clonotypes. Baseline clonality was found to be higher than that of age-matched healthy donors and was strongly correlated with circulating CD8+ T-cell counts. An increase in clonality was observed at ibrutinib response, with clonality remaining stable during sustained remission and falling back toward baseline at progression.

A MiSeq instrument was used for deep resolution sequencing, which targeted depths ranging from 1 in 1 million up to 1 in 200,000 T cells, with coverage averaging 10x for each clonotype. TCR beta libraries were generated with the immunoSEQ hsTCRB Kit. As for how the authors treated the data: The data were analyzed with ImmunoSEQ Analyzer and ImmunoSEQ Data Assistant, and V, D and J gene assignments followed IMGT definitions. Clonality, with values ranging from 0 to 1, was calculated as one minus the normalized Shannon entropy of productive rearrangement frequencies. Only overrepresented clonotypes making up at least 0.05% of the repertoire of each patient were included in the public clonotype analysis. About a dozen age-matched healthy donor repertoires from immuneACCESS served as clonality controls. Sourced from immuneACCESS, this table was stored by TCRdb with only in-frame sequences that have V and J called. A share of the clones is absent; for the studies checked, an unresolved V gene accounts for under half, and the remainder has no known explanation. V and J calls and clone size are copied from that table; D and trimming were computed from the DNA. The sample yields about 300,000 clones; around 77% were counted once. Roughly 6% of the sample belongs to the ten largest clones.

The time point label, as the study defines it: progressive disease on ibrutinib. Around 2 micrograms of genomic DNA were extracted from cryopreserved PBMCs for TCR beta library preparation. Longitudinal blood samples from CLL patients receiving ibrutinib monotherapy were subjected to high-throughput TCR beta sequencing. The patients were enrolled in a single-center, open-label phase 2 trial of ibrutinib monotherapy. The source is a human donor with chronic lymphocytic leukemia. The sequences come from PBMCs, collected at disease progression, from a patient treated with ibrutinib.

The CDR3 corresponds to CASRVQRTDEKLFF. The nucleotides read TGTGCCAGTAGAGTACAGAGGACCGATGAAAAACTGTTTTTT. The rearrangement combines TRBV19 with TRBJ1-4; the D segment cannot be called with confidence. Reading the germline V gene (reference sequence) gives CDR1 LNHDA and CDR2 SQIVND. There are 14 amino acids in the CDR3, from cysteine to phenylalanine inclusive. Only the CDR3 part of the read is kept: 42 bases, read in frame from the first base. The junction shows trimming of 6 bases on V and 6 bases on J, plus 14 bases between the germline ends.